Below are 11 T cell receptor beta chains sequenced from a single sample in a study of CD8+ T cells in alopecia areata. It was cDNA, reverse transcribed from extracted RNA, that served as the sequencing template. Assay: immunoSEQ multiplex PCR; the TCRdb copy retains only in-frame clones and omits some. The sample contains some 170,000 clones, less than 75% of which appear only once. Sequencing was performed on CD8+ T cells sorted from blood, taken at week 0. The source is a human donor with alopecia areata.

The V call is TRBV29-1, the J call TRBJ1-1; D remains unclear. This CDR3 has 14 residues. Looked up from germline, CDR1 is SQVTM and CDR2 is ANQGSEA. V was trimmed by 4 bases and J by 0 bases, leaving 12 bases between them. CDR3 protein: CSVVWGRVNTEAFF. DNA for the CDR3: TGCAGCGTTGTATGGGGAAGGGTGAACACTGAAGCTTTCTTT.

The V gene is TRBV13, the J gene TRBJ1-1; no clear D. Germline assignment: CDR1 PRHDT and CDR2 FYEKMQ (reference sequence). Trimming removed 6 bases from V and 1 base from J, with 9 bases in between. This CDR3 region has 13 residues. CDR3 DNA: TGTGCCAGCAGGGTACACCAGAACACTGAAGCTTTCTTT. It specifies CASRVHQNTEAFF.

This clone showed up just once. CDR3 bases: TGTGCCAGCAGTAGACCGGGACCAGGCGACGAGCAGTACTTC. It yields the protein CASSRPGPGDEQYF. V gene TRBV27 combines with J gene TRBJ2-7; D possibly uses TRBD1 or TRBD2 (5 bases each). CDR1 is MNHEY and CDR2 is SMNVEV in the germline V gene (reference sequence). This CDR3 comprises 14 residues. Trimming removed 5 bases from V and 5 bases from J, with 16 bases in between.

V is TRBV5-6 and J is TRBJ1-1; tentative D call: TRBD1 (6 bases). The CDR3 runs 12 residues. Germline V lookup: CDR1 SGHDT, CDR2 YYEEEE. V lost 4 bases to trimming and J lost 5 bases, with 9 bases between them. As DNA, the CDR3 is TGTGCCAGCAGCACCCAGGGGACTGAAGCTTTCTTT. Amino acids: CASSTQGTEAFF.

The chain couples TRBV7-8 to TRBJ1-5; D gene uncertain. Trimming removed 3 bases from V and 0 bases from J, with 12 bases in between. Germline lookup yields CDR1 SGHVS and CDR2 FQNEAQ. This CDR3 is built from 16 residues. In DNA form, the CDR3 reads TGTGCCAGCAGCTTGTATGGACGAGATAGCAATCAGCCCCAGCATTTT. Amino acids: CASSLYGRDSNQPQHF. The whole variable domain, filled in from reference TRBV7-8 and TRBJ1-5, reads GAGVSQSPRYKVAKRGQDVALRCDPISGHVSLFWYQQALGQGPEFLTYFQNEAQLDKSGLPSDRFFAERPEGSVSTLKIQRTQQEDSAVYLCASSLYGRDSNQPQHFGDGTRLSIL.

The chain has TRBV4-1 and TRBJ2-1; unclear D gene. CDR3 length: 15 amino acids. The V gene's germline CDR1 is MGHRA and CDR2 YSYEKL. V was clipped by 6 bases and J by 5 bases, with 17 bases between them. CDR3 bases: TGCGCCAGCAGACAACTCACCTTCGGCCACAATGAGCAGTTCTTC. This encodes CASRQLTFGHNEQFF.

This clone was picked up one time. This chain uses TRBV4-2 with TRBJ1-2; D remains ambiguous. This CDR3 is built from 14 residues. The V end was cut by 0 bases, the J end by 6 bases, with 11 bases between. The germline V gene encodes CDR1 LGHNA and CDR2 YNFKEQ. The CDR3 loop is CASSQDMAADGYTF. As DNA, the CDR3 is TGTGCCAGCAGCCAAGATATGGCAGCCGATGGCTACACCTTC.

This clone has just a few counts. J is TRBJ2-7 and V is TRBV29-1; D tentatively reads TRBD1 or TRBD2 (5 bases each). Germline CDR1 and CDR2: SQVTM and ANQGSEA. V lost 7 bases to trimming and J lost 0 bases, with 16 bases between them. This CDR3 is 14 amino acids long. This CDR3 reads CSAHGTGSSYEQYF. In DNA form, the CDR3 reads TGCAGCGCCCACGGGACGGGCAGCTCCTACGAGCAGTACTTC.

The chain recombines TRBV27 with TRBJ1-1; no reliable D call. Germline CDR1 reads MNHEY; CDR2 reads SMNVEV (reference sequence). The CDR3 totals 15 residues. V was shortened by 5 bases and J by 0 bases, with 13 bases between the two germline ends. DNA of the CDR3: TGTGCCAGCAGTCCGCCAGACCACATGAACACTGAAGCTTTCTTT. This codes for CASSPPDHMNTEAFF.

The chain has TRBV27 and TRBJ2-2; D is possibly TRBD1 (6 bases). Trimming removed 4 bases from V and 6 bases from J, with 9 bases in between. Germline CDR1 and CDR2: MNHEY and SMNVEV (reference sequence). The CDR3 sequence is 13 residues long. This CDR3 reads CASSSQGPGELFF. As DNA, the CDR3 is TGTGCCAGCAGTTCGCAGGGGCCCGGGGAGCTGTTTTTT.

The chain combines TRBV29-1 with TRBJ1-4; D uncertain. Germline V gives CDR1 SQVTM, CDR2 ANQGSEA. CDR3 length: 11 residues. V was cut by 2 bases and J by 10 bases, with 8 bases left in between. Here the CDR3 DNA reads TGCAGCGTTGAATTCGGGGTAAAACTGTTTTTT. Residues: CSVEFGVKLFF.